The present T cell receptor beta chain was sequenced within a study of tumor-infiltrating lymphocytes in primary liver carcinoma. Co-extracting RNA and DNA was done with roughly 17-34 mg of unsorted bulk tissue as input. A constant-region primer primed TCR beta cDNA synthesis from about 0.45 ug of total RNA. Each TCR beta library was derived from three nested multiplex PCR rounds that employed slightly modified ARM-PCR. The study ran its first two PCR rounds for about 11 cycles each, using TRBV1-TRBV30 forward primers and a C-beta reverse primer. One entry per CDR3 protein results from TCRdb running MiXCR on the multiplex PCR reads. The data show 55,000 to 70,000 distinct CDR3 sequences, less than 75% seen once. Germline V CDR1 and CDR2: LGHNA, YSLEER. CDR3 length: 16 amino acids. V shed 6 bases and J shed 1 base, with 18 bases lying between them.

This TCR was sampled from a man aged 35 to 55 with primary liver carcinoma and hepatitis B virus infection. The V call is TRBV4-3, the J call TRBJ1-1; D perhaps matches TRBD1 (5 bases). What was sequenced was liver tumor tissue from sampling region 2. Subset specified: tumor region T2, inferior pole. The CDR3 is CASSQAPGRTNTEAFF. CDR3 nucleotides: TGCGCCAGCAGTCAGGCACCGGGACGGACGAACACTGAAGCTTTCTTT.